The TCR beta chain described here comes from a study of Ad26.COV2.S vaccination and SARS-CoV-2 variants. As for the study in general: Dosing was one shot or two shots 56 days apart.

Libraries were prepared by immunoSEQ multiplex PCR; TCRdb keeps only in-frame clonotypes and omits some of them. The sample carries about 420,000 clones, more than 75% recorded once. The V and J ends lost 5 bases and 5 bases, in that order; junction bases with no gene match: 14. This CDR3 comprises 16 residues. Germline V gene lookup returns CDR1 SGHTA and CDR2 FQGNSA. The sample's treatment: roughly 19 received Ad26.COV2.S at low or high dose, single or two shots; about 5 received placebo; per-sample allocation not given. Sampling happened 63 days after the first vaccine or placebo injection. The study used a vaccine consisting of an Ad26 vector that expressed Wuhan-strain SARS-CoV-2 spike.

The sample here was peripheral blood, taken in a trial of Ad26.COV2.S vaccine versus placebo. The rearrangement uses TRBV7-2 and TRBJ2-5, with 7 bases matching TRBD2. The sequence derives from a person between 18 and 59 years old who received the Ad26.COV2.S COVID-19 vaccine or a placebo. The CDR3 sequence: CASSPLLRAGSETQYF. CDR3 coding DNA: TGTGCCAGCAGCCCCCTACTTAGAGCGGGGTCCGAGACCCAGTACTTC. Full variable domain (rest looked up from reference TRBV7-2 and TRBJ2-5): GAGVSQSPSNKVTEKGKDVELRCDPISGHTALYWYRQSLGQGLEFLIYFQGNSAPDKSGLPSDRFSAERTGGSVSTLTIQRTQQEDSAVYLCASSPLLRAGSETQYFGPGTRLLVL.